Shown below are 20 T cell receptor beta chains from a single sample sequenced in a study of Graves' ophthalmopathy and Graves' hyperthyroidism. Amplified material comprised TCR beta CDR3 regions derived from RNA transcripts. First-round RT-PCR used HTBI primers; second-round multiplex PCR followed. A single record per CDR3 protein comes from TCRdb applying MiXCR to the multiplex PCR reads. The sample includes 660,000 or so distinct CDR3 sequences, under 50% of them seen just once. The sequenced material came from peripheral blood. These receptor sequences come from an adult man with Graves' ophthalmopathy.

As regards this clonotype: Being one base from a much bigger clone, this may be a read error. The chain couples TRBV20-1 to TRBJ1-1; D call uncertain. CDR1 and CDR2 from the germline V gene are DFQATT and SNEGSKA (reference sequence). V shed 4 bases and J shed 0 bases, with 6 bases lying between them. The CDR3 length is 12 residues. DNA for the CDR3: TGCAGTGCTACGGAGATGAACACTGAAGCTTTCTTT. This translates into CSATEMNTEAFF.

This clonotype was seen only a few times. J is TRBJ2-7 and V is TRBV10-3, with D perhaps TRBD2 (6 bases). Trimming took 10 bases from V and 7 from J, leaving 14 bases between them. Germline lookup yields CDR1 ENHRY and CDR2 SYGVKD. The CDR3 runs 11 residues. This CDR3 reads CASSNGGEQYF. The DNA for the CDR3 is TGTGCCAGCAGCAACGGAGGGGAGCAGTACTTC.

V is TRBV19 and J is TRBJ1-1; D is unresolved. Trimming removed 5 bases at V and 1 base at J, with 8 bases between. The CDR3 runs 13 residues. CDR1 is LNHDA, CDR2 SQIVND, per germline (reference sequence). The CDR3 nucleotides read TGTGCCAGTAGTCCCGGGAAGAACACTGAAGCTTTCTTT. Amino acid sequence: CASSPGKNTEAFF.

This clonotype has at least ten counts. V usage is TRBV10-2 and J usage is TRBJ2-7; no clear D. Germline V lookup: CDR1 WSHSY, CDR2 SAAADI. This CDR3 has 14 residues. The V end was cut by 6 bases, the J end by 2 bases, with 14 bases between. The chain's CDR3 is CASRRLGEPYEQYF. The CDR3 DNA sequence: TGCGCCAGCAGGCGGCTAGGAGAACCCTACGAGCAGTACTTC.

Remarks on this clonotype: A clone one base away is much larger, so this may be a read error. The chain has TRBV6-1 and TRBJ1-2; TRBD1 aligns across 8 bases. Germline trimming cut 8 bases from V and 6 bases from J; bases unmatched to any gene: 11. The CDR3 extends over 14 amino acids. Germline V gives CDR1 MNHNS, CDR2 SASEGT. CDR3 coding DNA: TGTGCCAGCGCGCGGACAGGGATTTACGATGGCTACACCTTC. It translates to CASARTGIYDGYTF.

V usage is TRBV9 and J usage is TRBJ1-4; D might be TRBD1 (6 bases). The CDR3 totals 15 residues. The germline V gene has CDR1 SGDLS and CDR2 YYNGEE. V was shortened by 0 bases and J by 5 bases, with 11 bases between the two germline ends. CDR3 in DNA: TGTGCCAGCAGCGTAGGTCAGGGGAGGAATGAAAAACTGTTTTTT. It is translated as CASSVGQGRNEKLFF.

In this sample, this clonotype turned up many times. CDR3 DNA sequence: TGCAGCGTTCGGCAGCAGGGAGTCACTAATGAAAAACTGTTTTTT. Translating gives CSVRQQGVTNEKLFF. The chain uses TRBV29-1 and TRBJ1-4; TRBD1 might be the D (5 bases). Trimming cost V 5 bases and J 2 bases, with 15 bases left between them. The CDR3 length is 15 residues. Germline V CDR1 and CDR2: SQVTM, ANQGSEA.

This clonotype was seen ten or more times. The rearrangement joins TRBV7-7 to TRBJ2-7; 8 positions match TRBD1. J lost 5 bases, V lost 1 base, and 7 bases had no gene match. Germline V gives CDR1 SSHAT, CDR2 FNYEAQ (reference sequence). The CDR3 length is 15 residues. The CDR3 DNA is TGTGCCAGCAGCTTAGGGACAGGGAGTAATGACGAGCAGTACTTC. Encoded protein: CASSLGTGSNDEQYF.

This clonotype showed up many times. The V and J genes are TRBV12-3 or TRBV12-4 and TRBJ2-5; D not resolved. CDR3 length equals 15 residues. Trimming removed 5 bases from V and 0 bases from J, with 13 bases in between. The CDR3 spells CASSPTTGYQETQYF. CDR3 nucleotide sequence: TGTGCCAGCAGTCCAACGACCGGGTACCAAGAGACCCAGTACTTC.

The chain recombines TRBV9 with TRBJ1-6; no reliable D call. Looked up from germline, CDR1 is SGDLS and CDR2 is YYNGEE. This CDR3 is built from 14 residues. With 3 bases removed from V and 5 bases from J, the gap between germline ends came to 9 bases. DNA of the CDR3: TGTGCCAGCAGCGGGCGGAGGGATAATTCACCCCTCCACTTT. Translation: CASSGRRDNSPLHF.

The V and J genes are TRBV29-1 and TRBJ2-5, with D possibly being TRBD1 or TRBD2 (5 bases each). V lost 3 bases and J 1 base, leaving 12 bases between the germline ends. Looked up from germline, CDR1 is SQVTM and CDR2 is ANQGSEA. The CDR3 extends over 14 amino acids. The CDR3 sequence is CSVDSGAIQETQYF. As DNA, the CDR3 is TGCAGCGTTGATTCCGGGGCGATCCAAGAGACCCAGTACTTC.

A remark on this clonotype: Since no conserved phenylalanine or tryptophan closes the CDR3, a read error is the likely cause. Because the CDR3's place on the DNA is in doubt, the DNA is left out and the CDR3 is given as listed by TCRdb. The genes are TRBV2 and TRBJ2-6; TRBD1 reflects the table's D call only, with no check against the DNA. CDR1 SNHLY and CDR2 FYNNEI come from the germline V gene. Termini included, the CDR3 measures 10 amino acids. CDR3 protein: CASSGFGGGT.

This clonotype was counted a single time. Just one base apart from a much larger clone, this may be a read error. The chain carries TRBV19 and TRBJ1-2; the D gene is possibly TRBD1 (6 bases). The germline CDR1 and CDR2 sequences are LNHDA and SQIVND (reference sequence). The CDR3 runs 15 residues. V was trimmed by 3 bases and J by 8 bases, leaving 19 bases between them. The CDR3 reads CASSIHLSQGQGYTF. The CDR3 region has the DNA TGTGCCAGTAGTATCCACCTGTCCCAGGGGCAAGGCTACACCTTC. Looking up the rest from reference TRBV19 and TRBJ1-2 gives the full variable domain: DGGITQSPKYLFRKEGQNVTLSCEQNLNHDAMYWYRQDPGQGLRLIYYSQIVNDFQKGDIAEGYSVSREKKESFPLTVTSAQKNPTAFYLCASSIHLSQGQGYTFGSGTRLTVV.

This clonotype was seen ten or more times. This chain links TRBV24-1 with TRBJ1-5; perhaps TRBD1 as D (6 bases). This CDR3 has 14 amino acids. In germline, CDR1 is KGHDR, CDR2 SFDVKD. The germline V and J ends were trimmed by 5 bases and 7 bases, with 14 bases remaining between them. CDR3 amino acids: CATSAGAWGQPQHF. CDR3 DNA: TGTGCCACCAGTGCAGGGGCGTGGGGCCAGCCCCAGCATTTT.

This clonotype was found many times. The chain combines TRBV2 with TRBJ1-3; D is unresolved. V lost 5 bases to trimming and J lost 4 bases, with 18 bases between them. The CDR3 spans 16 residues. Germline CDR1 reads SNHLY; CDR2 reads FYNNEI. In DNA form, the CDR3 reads TGTGCCAGCAGTCAATTCCACAGAGAAGAAGGAAACACCATATATTTT. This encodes CASSQFHREEGNTIYF.

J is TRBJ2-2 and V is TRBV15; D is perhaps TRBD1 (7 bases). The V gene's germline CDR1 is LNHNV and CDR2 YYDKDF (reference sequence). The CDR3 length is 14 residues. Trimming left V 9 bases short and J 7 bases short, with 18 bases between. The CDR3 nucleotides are TGTGCCACTGCCGGGGCAGGGGGGATCGGGGAGCTGTTTTTT. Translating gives CATAGAGGIGELFF.

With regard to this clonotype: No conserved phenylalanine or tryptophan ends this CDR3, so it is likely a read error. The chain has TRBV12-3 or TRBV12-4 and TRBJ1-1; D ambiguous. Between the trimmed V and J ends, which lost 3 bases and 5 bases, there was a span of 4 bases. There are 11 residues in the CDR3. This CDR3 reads CASSLGTEAFC. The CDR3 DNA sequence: TGTGCCAGCAGTTTGGGGACTGAAGCTTTCTGT.

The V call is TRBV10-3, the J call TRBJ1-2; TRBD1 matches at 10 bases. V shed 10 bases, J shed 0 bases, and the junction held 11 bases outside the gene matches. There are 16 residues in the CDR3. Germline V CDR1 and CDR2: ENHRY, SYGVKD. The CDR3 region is CATLSGTGASNYGYTF. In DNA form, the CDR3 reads TGTGCCACTCTTAGCGGGACAGGGGCCTCTAACTATGGCTACACCTTC.

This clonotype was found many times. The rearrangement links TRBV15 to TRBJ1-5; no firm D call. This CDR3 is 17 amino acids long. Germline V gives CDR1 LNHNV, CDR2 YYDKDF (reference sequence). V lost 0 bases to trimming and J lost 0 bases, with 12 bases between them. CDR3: CATSRDRTVYSNQPQHF. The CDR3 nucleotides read TGTGCCACCAGCAGAGATCGTACAGTTTATAGCAATCAGCCCCAGCATTTT.

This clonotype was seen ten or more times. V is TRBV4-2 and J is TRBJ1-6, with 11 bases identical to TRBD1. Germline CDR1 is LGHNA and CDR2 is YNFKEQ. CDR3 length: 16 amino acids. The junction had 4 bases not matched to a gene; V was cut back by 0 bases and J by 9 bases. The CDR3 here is CASSQERGTGGSPLHF. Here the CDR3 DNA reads TGTGCCAGCAGCCAAGAGAGGGGGACAGGGGGTTCACCCCTCCACTTT.